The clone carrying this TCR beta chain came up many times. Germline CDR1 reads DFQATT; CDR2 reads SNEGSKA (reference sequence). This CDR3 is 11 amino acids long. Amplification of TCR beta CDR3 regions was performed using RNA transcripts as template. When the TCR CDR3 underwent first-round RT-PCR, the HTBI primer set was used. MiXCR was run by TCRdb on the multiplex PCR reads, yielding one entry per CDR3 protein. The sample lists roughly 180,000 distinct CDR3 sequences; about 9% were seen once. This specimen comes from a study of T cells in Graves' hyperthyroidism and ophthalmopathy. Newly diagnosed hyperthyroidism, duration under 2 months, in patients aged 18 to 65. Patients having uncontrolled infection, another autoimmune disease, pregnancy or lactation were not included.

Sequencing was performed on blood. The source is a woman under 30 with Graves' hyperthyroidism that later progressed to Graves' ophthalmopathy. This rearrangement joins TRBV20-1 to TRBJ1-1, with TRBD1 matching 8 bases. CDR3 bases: TGCACCACAGACAGGGGCCCTGAAGCTTTCTTT. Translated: CTTDRGPEAFF.